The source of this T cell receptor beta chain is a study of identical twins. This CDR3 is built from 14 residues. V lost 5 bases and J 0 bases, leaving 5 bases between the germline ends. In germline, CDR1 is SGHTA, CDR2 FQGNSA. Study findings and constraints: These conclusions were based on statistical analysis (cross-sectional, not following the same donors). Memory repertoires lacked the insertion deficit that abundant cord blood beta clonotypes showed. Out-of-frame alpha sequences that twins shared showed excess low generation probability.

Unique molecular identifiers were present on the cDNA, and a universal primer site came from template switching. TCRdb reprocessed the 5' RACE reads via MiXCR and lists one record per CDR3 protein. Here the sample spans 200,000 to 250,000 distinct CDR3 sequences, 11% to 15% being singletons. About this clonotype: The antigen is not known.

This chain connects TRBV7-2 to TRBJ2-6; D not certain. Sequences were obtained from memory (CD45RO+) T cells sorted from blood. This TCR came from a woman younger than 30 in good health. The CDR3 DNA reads TGTGCCAGCAGCCGCATCTCTGGGGCCAACGTCCTGACTTTC. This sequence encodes CASSRISGANVLTF.